This T cell receptor beta chain was obtained from a study of T cell clonotyping in hematopoietic cell transplantation. This clone was observed a few times. Its target is unknown. Study-level points and caveats: Graft donor and pretransplant recipient Inverse Simpson Index values predicted broader posttransplant TCR diversity. At the given depth, recipient repertoires were over 95% de novo clonotypes. Pathologically expanded recipient clonotypes increased progressively from day 30 to day 180 as diversity fell.

Germline CDR1 is SGHRS and CDR2 is YFSETQ. The junction had 7 bases not matched to a gene; V was cut back by 8 bases and J by 5 bases. The CDR3 has 13 residues. The method was immunoSEQ multiplex PCR; TCRdb's version includes in-frame clones alone and lacks a portion of them. Of 2,500 to 3,000 clones listed, about four fifths were seen once; the top ten hold 30%. Blood collection times were about day -28 and days 30, 100, 180 posttransplant. The chain employs TRBV5-1 and TRBJ2-7; 10 bases agree with TRBD2. The clonotype originates from a female patient aged 40-49 years who had an allogeneic stem cell transplant from a related donor, so T cells may come from the graft donor. Some clones in this sample may be carry-over from other donors' samples. The specimen was PBMCs, collected 180 days after allogeneic stem cell transplant. The CDR3 bases are TGCGCCAGTACCGGGACTAGCGTCGACGAGCAGTACTTC. Amino acid sequence: CASTGTSVDEQYF.